Here is one T cell receptor (beta chain) with its context. This entry comes from a study of blood T cell repertoires in COVID-19. About the research overall: The origin of the acute and convalescent COVID-19 samples was the United States, Italy and Spain. T cells, B-cell-depleted T cells, or PBMCs provided the cDNA or gDNA that served as material.

Germline V CDR1 and CDR2: MDHEN, SYDVKM. Trimming removed 2 bases from V and 0 bases from J, with 6 bases in between. CDR3 length: 14 amino acids. Authors' data handling: Scientists estimated how many nucleated cells there were by amplifying reference gene primers. Assay used: immunoSEQ multiplex PCR; TCRdb lists only in-frame clones, some missing. V, J and clone size are those of that table, while D and trimming were read from the DNA. The sample shows 120,000 or so clones, 88% of them seen only once. The gene calls are TRBV28 and TRBJ2-3; D is unclear. The sample taken for sequencing was peripheral blood. This clonotype was sampled from a woman in her forties or fifties with active or convalescent COVID-19. CDR3 nucleotide sequence: TGTGCCAGCAGTTTAGACTCCAGCACAGATACGCAGTATTTT. This gives the protein CASSLDSSTDTQYF.